These T cell receptor beta chains were read from a single sample in a study of blood T cell repertoires in COVID-19. Profiled with immunoSEQ multiplex PCR; TCRdb holds only in-frame clones, not every one. The top ten hold roughly 10% of the sample, which has some 230,000 clones, approximately 90% seen once. Sequences were obtained from peripheral blood. The receptors here all came from a woman in her fifties or sixties with COVID-19, enrolled during active disease. Each CDR3 is given with its conserved first and last residue. A D gene is named only where the DNA matches it firmly. Where a row states a size, it is once, few, many or the class of an expanded clone; other rows omit it.

D gene: TRBD1; V gene: TRBV5-4; clone size: .; J gene: TRBJ2-4; CDR3 DNA: TGTGCCAGCAGCGGTGGACAGGGGGGGAACATTCAGTACTTC; CDR3 protein: CASSGGQGGNIQYF
D gene: TRBD2; V gene: TRBV3-1/TRBV3-2; clone size: .; J gene: TRBJ2-7; CDR3 DNA: TGTGCCAGCAGCTTAAGCGGGGGCCCCGCCGGCGAGCAGTACTTC; CDR3 protein: CASSLSGGPAGEQYF
D gene: .; V gene: TRBV25-1; clone size: .; J gene: TRBJ2-7; CDR3 DNA: TGTGCCAGCAGTAATCTAGCTATGGAGCAGTACTTC; CDR3 protein: CASSNLAMEQYF
D gene: TRBD2; V gene: TRBV11-3; clone size: .; J gene: TRBJ2-1; CDR3 DNA: TGTGCCAGCAGCCGACAGGGACTAGCGGGGAACAATGAGCAGTTCTTC; CDR3 protein: CASSRQGLAGNNEQFF
D gene: .; V gene: TRBV10-3; clone size: once; J gene: TRBJ2-7; CDR3 DNA: TGTGCCATCAGTGAAGGGGTCCTCACCTCCTACGAGCAGTACTTC; CDR3 protein: CAISEGVLTSYEQYF
D gene: .; V gene: TRBV5-1; clone size: .; J gene: TRBJ2-1; CDR3 DNA: TGCGCCAGCAGCTTGGGGACAGACTACAATGAGCAGTTCTTC; CDR3 protein: CASSLGTDYNEQFF
D gene: .; V gene: TRBV28; clone size: .; J gene: TRBJ1-3; CDR3 DNA: TGTGCCAGCAGTGGACAGCGCTCTGGAAACACCATATATTTT; CDR3 protein: CASSGQRSGNTIYF
D gene: .; V gene: TRBV4-1; clone size: .; J gene: TRBJ1-1; CDR3 DNA: TGCGCCAGCAGCCCAGACCGACAGGACACTGAAGCTTTCTTT; CDR3 protein: CASSPDRQDTEAFF
D gene: .; V gene: TRBV19; clone size: .; J gene: TRBJ2-3; CDR3 DNA: TGTGCCAGTAGTTCGGACTTCTCAGATACGCAGTATTTT; CDR3 protein: CASSSDFSDTQYF
D gene: .; V gene: TRBV11-2; clone size: .; J gene: TRBJ1-4; CDR3 DNA: TGTGCCAGCAGCTCGTCCAATGAAAAACTGTTTTTT; CDR3 protein: CASSSSNEKLFF
D gene: .; V gene: TRBV20-1; clone size: .; J gene: TRBJ2-1; CDR3 DNA: TGCAGTGCCCACAGGGACAATGAGCAGTTCTTC; CDR3 protein: CSAHRDNEQFF
D gene: .; V gene: TRBV27; clone size: .; J gene: TRBJ2-7; CDR3 DNA: TGTGCCAGCAGTCGCCTCAGGGGTTCCTACGAGCAGTACTTC; CDR3 protein: CASSRLRGSYEQYF
D gene: .; V gene: TRBV5-5; clone size: .; J gene: TRBJ2-3; CDR3 DNA: TGTGCCAGCAGCCCCTCGGTGTCTGGCACAGATACGCAGTATTTT; CDR3 protein: CASSPSVSGTDTQYF
D gene: .; V gene: TRBV27; clone size: .; J gene: TRBJ1-2; CDR3 DNA: TGTGCCAGCAGTTTTGGGGGGGGAGAGGGCTACACCTTC; CDR3 protein: CASSFGGGEGYTF
D gene: .; V gene: TRBV18; clone size: .; J gene: TRBJ2-2; CDR3 DNA: TGTGCCAGCTCGCTACAACAGGGAACCGGGGAGCTGTTTTTT; CDR3 protein: CASSLQQGTGELFF
D gene: .; V gene: TRBV4-1; clone size: .; J gene: TRBJ1-1; CDR3 DNA: TGCGCCAGCAGCCAAGAGAGAGGAAGTTTTTCAATGAACACTGAAGCTTTCTTT; CDR3 protein: CASSQERGSFSMNTEAFF
D gene: .; V gene: TRBV5-6; clone size: .; J gene: TRBJ2-5; CDR3 DNA: TGTGCCAGCAGCCTTCTGGAGACCCAGTACTTC; CDR3 protein: CASSLLETQYF
D gene: .; V gene: TRBV29-1; clone size: once; J gene: TRBJ1-1; CDR3 DNA: TGCAGCTCTAGGGGAGGGGGCACTGAAGCTTTCTTT; CDR3 protein: CSSRGGGTEAFF
D gene: .; V gene: TRBV7-6; clone size: .; J gene: TRBJ2-2; CDR3 DNA: TGTGCCAGCAGCCCGAACCACGGCAGGGACACCGGGGAGCTGTTTTTT; CDR3 protein: CASSPNHGRDTGELFF
D gene: .; V gene: TRBV5-6; clone size: .; J gene: TRBJ1-1; CDR3 DNA: TGTGCCAGCAGCGCGGGGGGAATGAACACTGAAGCTTTCTTT; CDR3 protein: CASSAGGMNTEAFF
D gene: TRBD2; V gene: TRBV5-1; clone size: .; J gene: TRBJ2-3; CDR3 DNA: TGCGCCAGCAGCTTGAGCGGGGTGAGCACAGATACGCAGTATTTT; CDR3 protein: CASSLSGVSTDTQYF
D gene: .; V gene: TRBV6-1; clone size: .; J gene: TRBJ1-2; CDR3 DNA: TGTGCCAGCAGTGAAGCGCAGGGCTTGGGCTACACCTTC; CDR3 protein: CASSEAQGLGYTF
D gene: .; V gene: TRBV6-5; clone size: .; J gene: TRBJ2-2; CDR3 DNA: TGTGCCAGCACTTTTGGGTTTGAGGCCGGGGAGCTGTTTTTT; CDR3 protein: CASTFGFEAGELFF
D gene: .; V gene: TRBV6-5; clone size: .; J gene: TRBJ1-2; CDR3 DNA: TGTGCCAGCAGTCGGCGGGATATTGGAGGCTACACCTTC; CDR3 protein: CASSRRDIGGYTF
D gene: .; V gene: TRBV11-2; clone size: few; J gene: TRBJ1-5; CDR3 DNA: TGTGCCAGCAGCTTAGGAGGGGGAAGCAATCAGCCCCAGCATTTT; CDR3 protein: CASSLGGGSNQPQHF
D gene: .; V gene: TRBV6-1; clone size: once; J gene: TRBJ1-1; CDR3 DNA: TGTGCCAGCAGTGATCAGCAGGGGATGACTGAAGCTTTCTTT; CDR3 protein: CASSDQQGMTEAFF
D gene: .; V gene: TRBV5-6; clone size: .; J gene: TRBJ1-4; CDR3 DNA: TGTGCCAGCAGCTCCCTTCTTAATGAAAAACTGTTTTTT; CDR3 protein: CASSSLLNEKLFF
D gene: TRBD1; V gene: TRBV5-4; clone size: .; J gene: TRBJ1-1; CDR3 DNA: TGTGCCAGCAGCTTGTCCCCGGGACAGGGGAACACTGAAGCTTTCTTT; CDR3 protein: CASSLSPGQGNTEAFF
D gene: .; V gene: TRBV25-1; clone size: .; J gene: TRBJ1-5; CDR3 DNA: TGTGCCAGCGGTGGACACCAAAGCAATCAGCCCCAGCATTTT; CDR3 protein: CASGGHQSNQPQHF
D gene: TRBD2; V gene: TRBV9; clone size: few; J gene: TRBJ2-2; CDR3 DNA: TGTGCCAGCAGCGTAGCACTAGCGGGGACCTCCGGGGAGCTGTTTTTT; CDR3 protein: CASSVALAGTSGELFF
D gene: .; V gene: TRBV23-1; clone size: .; J gene: TRBJ1-5; CDR3 DNA: TGCGCTCGAGGGAAAAATAGCAATCAGCCCCAGCATTTT; CDR3 protein: CARGKNSNQPQHF
D gene: .; V gene: TRBV9; clone size: .; J gene: TRBJ2-7; CDR3 DNA: TGTGCCAGCAGCGTAGAAGGCAGGGGAGCGCAGTACTTC; CDR3 protein: CASSVEGRGAQYF
D gene: TRBD1; V gene: TRBV7-8; clone size: .; J gene: TRBJ2-5; CDR3 DNA: TGTGCCAGCAGCCGGAAACGACCTTTGACAGGGACAAGGGTTAAAGAGACCCAGTACTTC; CDR3 protein: CASSRKRPLTGTRVKETQYF
D gene: TRBD1; V gene: TRBV4-1; clone size: few; J gene: TRBJ1-3; CDR3 DNA: TGCGCCAGCAGGGAAAGGGGGCGAGGAAACACCATATATTTT; CDR3 protein: CASRERGRGNTIYF
D gene: .; V gene: TRBV7-2; clone size: once; J gene: TRBJ1-2; CDR3 DNA: TGTGCCAGCTACTTATTTGAGCTGTGGGGCTACACCTTC; CDR3 protein: CASYLFELWGYTF
D gene: TRBD1; V gene: TRBV28; clone size: .; J gene: TRBJ1-5; CDR3 DNA: TGTGCCACCCTAGGAGGGACAGGGGGTTCAATTAGCAATCAGCCCCAGCATTTT; CDR3 protein: CATLGGTGGSISNQPQHF
D gene: .; V gene: TRBV19; clone size: .; J gene: TRBJ1-5; CDR3 DNA: TGTGCCAGTAGTTGGGCCGGCAATCAGCCCCAGCATTTT; CDR3 protein: CASSWAGNQPQHF
D gene: TRBD2; V gene: TRBV7-8; clone size: .; J gene: TRBJ2-7; CDR3 DNA: TGTGCCAGCCTTTTCTACGGGGGGGAGGTCAACGAGCAGTACTTC; CDR3 protein: CASLFYGGEVNEQYF
D gene: .; V gene: TRBV5-8; clone size: .; J gene: TRBJ1-3; CDR3 DNA: TGTGCCAGCAGCTTTATGAGCTCTGGAAACACCATATATTTT; CDR3 protein: CASSFMSSGNTIYF
D gene: .; V gene: TRBV27; clone size: .; J gene: TRBJ1-5; CDR3 DNA: TGTGCCAGCAGTTTATCGGGGGGGGGACGGGGTCAGCCCCAGCATTTT; CDR3 protein: CASSLSGGGRGQPQHF
D gene: .; V gene: TRBV5-1; clone size: .; J gene: TRBJ1-4; CDR3 DNA: TGCGCCAGCAGCCGCACCAGGGCCGACGTGGGGAAACTGTTTTTT; CDR3 protein: CASSRTRADVGKLFF
D gene: .; V gene: TRBV5-1; clone size: .; J gene: TRBJ1-1; CDR3 DNA: TGCGCCAGCAGGTATTGGGGACAAAGGGCAAACACTGAAGCTTTCTTT; CDR3 protein: CASRYWGQRANTEAFF
D gene: .; V gene: TRBV6-1; clone size: once; J gene: TRBJ1-5; CDR3 DNA: TGTGCCAGCAGTGAATGGGGAGCGAGCAATCAGCCCCAGCATTTT; CDR3 protein: CASSEWGASNQPQHF
D gene: .; V gene: TRBV5-1; clone size: few; J gene: TRBJ1-2; CDR3 DNA: TGCGCCAGCAGCTTGGACCCAGGGGTTCAATATGGCTACACCTTC; CDR3 protein: CASSLDPGVQYGYTF
D gene: .; V gene: TRBV18; clone size: few; J gene: TRBJ2-5; CDR3 DNA: TGTGCCAGCTCATCCGGACAAGGCGAGACCCAGTACTTC; CDR3 protein: CASSSGQGETQYF
D gene: .; V gene: TRBV29-1; clone size: .; J gene: TRBJ1-1; CDR3 DNA: TGCAGCGTTGAACTCCGTCTGAACACTGAAGCTTTCTTT; CDR3 protein: CSVELRLNTEAFF
D gene: .; V gene: TRBV4-2; clone size: .; J gene: TRBJ2-7; CDR3 DNA: TGTGCCAGCAGCCAAGGATTTCGGGGTCCCTACGAGCAGTACTTC; CDR3 protein: CASSQGFRGPYEQYF
D gene: TRBD1; V gene: TRBV28; clone size: .; J gene: TRBJ1-4; CDR3 DNA: TGTGCCAGCAGTTTTGGTGGGACAGGGGGTGAAAAACTGTTTTTT; CDR3 protein: CASSFGGTGGEKLFF
D gene: .; V gene: TRBV19; clone size: .; J gene: TRBJ1-5; CDR3 DNA: TGTGCCAGTAGTGAGGGGGTCAGGGAGCCCCAGCATTTT; CDR3 protein: CASSEGVREPQHF
D gene: .; V gene: TRBV10-3; clone size: .; J gene: TRBJ1-2; CDR3 DNA: TGTGCCATCAGTGCGGGGGGCCAATACTATGGCTACACCTTC; CDR3 protein: CAISAGGQYYGYTF
D gene: .; V gene: TRBV15; clone size: .; J gene: TRBJ1-2; CDR3 DNA: TGTGCCACCAGCAGAGAAGGGGGGGTCCTAGAAGGCTACACCTTC; CDR3 protein: CATSREGGVLEGYTF
D gene: .; V gene: TRBV9; clone size: .; J gene: TRBJ2-5; CDR3 DNA: TGTGCCAGCAGCGTAGGACAGGGAGGTGGGGAGACCCAGTACTTC; CDR3 protein: CASSVGQGGGETQYF
D gene: .; V gene: TRBV9; clone size: once; J gene: TRBJ2-3; CDR3 DNA: TGTGCCAGCAGCGTAGGGCTCACAGATACGCAGTATTTT; CDR3 protein: CASSVGLTDTQYF
D gene: .; V gene: TRBV6-6; clone size: few; J gene: TRBJ2-1; CDR3 DNA: TGTGCCAGCTCTGTCCGAGTGCGGGACTCCTACAATGAGCAGTTCTTC; CDR3 protein: CASSVRVRDSYNEQFF
D gene: TRBD1; V gene: TRBV7-9; clone size: few; J gene: TRBJ2-7; CDR3 DNA: TGTGCCAGCAGCTTTCAAGACAGGGGATATACCTACGAGCAGTACTTC; CDR3 protein: CASSFQDRGYTYEQYF
D gene: TRBD1; V gene: TRBV6-5; clone size: .; J gene: TRBJ1-2; CDR3 DNA: TGTGCCAGCAGGATACAGGGGGCGGGCAGGAATGGCTACACCTTC; CDR3 protein: CASRIQGAGRNGYTF
D gene: .; V gene: TRBV5-1; clone size: .; J gene: TRBJ1-1; CDR3 DNA: TGCGCCAGCAGAATTGGGCAGAAGAACACTGAAGCTTTCTTT; CDR3 protein: CASRIGQKNTEAFF